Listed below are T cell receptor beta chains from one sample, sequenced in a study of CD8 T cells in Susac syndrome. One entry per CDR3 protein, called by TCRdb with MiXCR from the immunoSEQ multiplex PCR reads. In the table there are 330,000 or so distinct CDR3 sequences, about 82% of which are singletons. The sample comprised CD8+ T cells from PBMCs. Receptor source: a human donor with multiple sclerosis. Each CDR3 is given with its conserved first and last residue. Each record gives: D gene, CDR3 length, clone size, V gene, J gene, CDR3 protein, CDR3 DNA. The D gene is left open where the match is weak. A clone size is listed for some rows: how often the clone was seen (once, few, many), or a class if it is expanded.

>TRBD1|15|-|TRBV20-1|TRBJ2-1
CSADQTGTGGDEQFF
TGCAGTGCCGACCAAACCGGGACAGGGGGAGATGAGCAGTTCTTC
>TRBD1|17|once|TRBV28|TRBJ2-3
CASSLSYGQGETDTQYF
TGTGCCAGCAGTTTATCATACGGGCAGGGGGAAACAGATACGCAGTATTTT
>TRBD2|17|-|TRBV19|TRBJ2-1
CAIFGLAGGPGYNEQFF
TGTGCCATCTTCGGGTTAGCGGGAGGTCCAGGCTACAATGAGCAGTTCTTC
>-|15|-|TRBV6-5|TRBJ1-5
CASRPDRSAYQPQHF
TGTGCCAGCAGGCCCGACAGGTCCGCTTATCAGCCCCAGCATTTT
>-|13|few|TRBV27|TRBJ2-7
CASSWGSAYEQYF
TGTGCCAGCAGTTGGGGCAGCGCCTACGAGCAGTACTTC
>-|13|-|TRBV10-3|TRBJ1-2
CASNLLRSGGYTF
TGTGCCTCCAACCTCCTCAGGTCGGGCGGCTACACCTTC
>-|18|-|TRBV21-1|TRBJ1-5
CASRKRTEIEYSNQPQHF
TGTGCCAGCAGAAAAAGGACAGAGATTGAGTATAGCAATCAGCCCCAGCATTTT
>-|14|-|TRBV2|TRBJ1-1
CASRGVAGVTEAFF
TGTGCCAGCAGGGGAGTGGCCGGTGTTACTGAAGCTTTCTTT
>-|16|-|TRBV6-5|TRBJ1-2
CASSYKAVGRDYGYTF
TGTGCCAGCAGTTACAAGGCGGTTGGGAGGGACTATGGCTACACCTTC
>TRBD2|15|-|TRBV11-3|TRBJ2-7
CASSLGTSGHYEQYF
TGTGCCAGCAGCTTGGGGACTAGCGGCCACTACGAGCAGTACTTC
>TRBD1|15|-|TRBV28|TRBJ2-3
CASSLDRSSTDTQYF
TGTGCCAGCAGCCTGGACAGGTCTAGCACAGATACGCAGTATTTT
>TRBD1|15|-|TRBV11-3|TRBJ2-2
CASSTGTGRAGELFF
TGTGCCAGCAGCACCGGGACAGGGAGGGCCGGGGAGCTGTTTTTT
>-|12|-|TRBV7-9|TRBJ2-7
CSGGGSSYEQYF
TGCTCTGGAGGGGGAAGCTCCTACGAGCAGTACTTC
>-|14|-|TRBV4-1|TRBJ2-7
CASAPGPALYEQYF
TGCGCCAGCGCCCCAGGACCCGCCCTTTACGAGCAGTACTTC
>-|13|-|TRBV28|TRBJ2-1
CASSLKAGNEQFF
TGTGCCAGCAGTTTAAAAGCGGGCAATGAGCAGTTCTTC
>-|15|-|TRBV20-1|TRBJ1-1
CSARDPQSPGAEAFF
TGCAGTGCTAGAGACCCACAGTCCCCGGGGGCTGAAGCTTTCTTT
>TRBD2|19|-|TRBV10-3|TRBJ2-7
CAISEGREAGFSHSYEQYF
TGTGCCATCAGTGAGGGGCGCGAAGCGGGATTTTCCCATTCCTACGAGCAGTACTTC
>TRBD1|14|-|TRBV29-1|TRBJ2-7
CSVDPGQGNREQYF
TGCAGCGTTGACCCCGGACAGGGGAATAGGGAGCAGTACTTC
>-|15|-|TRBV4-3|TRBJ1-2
CASSQEWIPNYGYTF
TGCGCCAGCAGCCAAGAATGGATCCCCAACTATGGCTACACCTTC
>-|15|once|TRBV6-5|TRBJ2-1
CASGSGDGSYNEQFF
TGTGCCAGCGGGTCAGGGGACGGTTCCTACAATGAGCAGTTCTTC